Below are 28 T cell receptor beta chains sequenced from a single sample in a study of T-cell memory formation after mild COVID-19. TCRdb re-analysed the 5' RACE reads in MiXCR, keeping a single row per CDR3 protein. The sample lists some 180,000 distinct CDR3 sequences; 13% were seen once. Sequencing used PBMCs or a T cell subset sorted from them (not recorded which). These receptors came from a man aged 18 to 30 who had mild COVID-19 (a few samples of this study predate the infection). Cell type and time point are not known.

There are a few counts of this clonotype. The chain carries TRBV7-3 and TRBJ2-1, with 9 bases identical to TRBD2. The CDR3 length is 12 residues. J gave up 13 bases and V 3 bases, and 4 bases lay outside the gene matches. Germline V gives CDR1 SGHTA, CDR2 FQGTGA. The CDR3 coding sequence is TGTGCCAGCAGCTTCCTAGCGGGGATTCAGTTCTTC. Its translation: CASSFLAGIQFF.

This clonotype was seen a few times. The CDR3 DNA is TGTGCCAGCAGCCCGAGGTTGTTAGGGACTAATGAAAAACTGTTTTTT. It specifies CASSPRLLGTNEKLFF. The rearrangement uses TRBV4-2 and TRBJ1-4; D unclear. The germline V gene has CDR1 LGHNA and CDR2 YNFKEQ. V lost 4 bases to trimming and J lost 2 bases, with 14 bases between them. This CDR3 comprises 16 residues.

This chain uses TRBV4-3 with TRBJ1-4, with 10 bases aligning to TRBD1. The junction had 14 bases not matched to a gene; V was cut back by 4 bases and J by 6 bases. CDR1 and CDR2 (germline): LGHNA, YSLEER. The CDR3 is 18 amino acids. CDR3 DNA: TGCGCCAGCAGCCGAGAAGGACCGGGACAGGGGAATGATGAAAAACTGTTTTTT. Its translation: CASSREGPGQGNDEKLFF.

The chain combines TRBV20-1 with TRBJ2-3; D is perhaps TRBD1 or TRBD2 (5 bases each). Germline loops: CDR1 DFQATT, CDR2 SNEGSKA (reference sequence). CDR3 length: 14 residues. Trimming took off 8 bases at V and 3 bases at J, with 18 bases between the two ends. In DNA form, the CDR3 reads TGCAGTACCCCGGGGCCTGAGGGGACAGATACGCAGTATTTT. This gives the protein CSTPGPEGTDTQYF.

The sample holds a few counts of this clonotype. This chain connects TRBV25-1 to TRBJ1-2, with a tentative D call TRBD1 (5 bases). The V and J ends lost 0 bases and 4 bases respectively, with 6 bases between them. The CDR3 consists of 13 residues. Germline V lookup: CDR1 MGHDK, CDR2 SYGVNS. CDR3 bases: TGTGCCAGCAGTGAATACACAGGCTATGGCTACACCTTC. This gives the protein CASSEYTGYGYTF.

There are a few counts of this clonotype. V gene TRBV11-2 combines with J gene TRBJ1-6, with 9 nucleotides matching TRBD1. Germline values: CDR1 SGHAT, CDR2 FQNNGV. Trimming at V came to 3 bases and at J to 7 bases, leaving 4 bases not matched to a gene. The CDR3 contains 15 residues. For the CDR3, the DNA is TGTGCCAGCAGCTTCGGGACAGGGCTAAATTCACCCCTCCACTTT. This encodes CASSFGTGLNSPLHF.

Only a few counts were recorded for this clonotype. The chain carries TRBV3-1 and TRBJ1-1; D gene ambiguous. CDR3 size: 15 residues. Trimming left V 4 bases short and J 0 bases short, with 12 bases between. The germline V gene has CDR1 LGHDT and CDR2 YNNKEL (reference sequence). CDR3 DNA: TGTGCCAGCAGCCCCTTGGGCAGCCTGAACACTGAAGCTTTCTTT. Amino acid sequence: CASSPLGSLNTEAFF.

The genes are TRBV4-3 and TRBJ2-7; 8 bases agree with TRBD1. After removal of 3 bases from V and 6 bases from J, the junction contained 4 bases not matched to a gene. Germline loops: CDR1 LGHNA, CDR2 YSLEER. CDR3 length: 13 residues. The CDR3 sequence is CASSQTGVAEQYF. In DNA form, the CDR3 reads TGCGCCAGCAGCCAGACAGGGGTCGCCGAGCAGTACTTC.

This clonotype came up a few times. CDR3 in amino acids: CASSLGGERGQETQYF. CDR3 DNA: TGCGCCAGCAGCTTGGGGGGAGAGAGAGGACAAGAGACCCAGTACTTC. The rearrangement joins TRBV5-1 to TRBJ2-5, with D possibly TRBD2 on 5 matching bases. From germline, CDR1 is SGHRS and CDR2 YFSETQ. This CDR3 comprises 16 residues. The V and J ends lost 0 bases and 2 bases respectively, with 14 bases between them.

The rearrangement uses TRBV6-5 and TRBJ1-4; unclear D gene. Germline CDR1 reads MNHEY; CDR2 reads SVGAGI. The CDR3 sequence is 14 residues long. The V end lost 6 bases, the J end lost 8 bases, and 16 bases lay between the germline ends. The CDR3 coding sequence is TGTGCCAGCAGCCCGGACCCAGGCGGGGAAAAACTGTTTTTT. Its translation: CASSPDPGGEKLFF.

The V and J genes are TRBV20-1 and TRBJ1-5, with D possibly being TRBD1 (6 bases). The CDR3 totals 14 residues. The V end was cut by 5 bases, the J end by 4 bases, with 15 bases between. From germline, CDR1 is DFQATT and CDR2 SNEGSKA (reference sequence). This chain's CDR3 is CSAPARGINQPQHF. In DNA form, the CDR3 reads TGCAGTGCTCCCGCCAGGGGCATTAATCAGCCCCAGCATTTT.

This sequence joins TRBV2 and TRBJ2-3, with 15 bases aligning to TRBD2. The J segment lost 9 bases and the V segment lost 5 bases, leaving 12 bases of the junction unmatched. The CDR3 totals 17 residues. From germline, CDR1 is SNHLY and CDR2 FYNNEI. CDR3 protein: CASSLIGLAGGTKTQYF. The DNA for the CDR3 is TGTGCCAGCAGTCTGATCGGACTAGCGGGGGGGACGAAAACGCAGTATTTT.

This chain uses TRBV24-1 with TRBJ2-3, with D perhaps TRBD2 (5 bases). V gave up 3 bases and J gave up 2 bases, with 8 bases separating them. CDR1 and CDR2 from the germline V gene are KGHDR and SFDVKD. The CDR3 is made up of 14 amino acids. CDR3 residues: CATSDPSNTDTQYF. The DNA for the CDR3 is TGTGCCACCAGTGATCCTAGCAACACAGATACGCAGTATTTT.

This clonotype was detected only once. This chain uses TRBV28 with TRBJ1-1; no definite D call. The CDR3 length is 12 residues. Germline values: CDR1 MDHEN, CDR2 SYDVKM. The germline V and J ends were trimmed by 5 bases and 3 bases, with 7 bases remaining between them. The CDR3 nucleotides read TGTGCCAGCAGTAGTAGCCACACTGAAGCTTTCTTT. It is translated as CASSSSHTEAFF.

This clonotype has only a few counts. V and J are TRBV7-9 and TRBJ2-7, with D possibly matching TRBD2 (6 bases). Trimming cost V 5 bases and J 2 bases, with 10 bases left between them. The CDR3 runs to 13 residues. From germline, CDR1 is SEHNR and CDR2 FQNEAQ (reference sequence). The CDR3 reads CASSRAGPYEQYF. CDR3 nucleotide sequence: TGTGCCAGCAGCCGGGCGGGACCCTACGAGCAGTACTTC.

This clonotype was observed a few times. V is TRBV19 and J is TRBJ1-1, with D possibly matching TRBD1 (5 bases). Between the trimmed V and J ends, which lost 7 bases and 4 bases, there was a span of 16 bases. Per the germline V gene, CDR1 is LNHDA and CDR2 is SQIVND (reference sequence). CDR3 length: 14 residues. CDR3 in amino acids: CASNGGTTGTEAFF. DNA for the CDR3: TGTGCCAGTAACGGGGGAACAACGGGCACTGAAGCTTTCTTT.

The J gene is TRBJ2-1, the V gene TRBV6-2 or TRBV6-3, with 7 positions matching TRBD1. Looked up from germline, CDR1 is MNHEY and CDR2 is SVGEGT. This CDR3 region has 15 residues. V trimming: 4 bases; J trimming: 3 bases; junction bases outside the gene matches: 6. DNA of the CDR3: TGTGCCAGCAGTTCGACAGGGTTGGTCTACAATGAGCAGTTCTTC. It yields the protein CASSSTGLVYNEQFF.

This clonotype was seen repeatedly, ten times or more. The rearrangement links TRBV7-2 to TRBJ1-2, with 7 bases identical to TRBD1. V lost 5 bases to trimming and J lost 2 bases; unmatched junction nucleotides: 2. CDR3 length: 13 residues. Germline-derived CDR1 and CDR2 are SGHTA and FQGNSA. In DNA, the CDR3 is TGTGCCAGCAGCCAGGGACAGAACTATGGCTACACCTTC. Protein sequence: CASSQGQNYGYTF.

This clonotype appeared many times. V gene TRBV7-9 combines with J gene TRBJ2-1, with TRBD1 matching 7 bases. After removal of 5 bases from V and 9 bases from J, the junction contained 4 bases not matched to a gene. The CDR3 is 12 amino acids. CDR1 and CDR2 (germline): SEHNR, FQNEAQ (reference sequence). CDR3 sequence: CASSERGREQFF. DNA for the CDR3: TGTGCCAGCAGCGAAAGGGGGCGTGAGCAGTTCTTC.

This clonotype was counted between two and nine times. CDR3 nucleotides: TGTGCCAGCAACTTAGGGGGAATGGAGACAGATACGCAGTATTTT. Encoded protein: CASNLGGMETDTQYF. The J gene is TRBJ2-3, the V gene TRBV9; tentative D call: TRBD1 (6 bases). CDR1 and CDR2 (germline): SGDLS, YYNGEE. CDR3 length: 15 residues. V lost 6 bases, J lost 3 bases, and 17 bases lay in between.

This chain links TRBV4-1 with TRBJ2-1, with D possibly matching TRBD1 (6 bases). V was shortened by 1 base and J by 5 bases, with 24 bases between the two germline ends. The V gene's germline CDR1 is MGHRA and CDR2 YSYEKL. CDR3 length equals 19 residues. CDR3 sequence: CASSQVSVLVNQGNNEQFF. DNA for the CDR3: TGCGCCAGCAGCCAAGTTTCAGTCCTCGTAAACCAGGGGAACAATGAGCAGTTCTTC.

CDR3 residues: CASSLAGGKNYGYTF. In DNA form, the CDR3 reads TGCGCCAGCAGCTTGGCCGGGGGCAAAAACTATGGCTACACCTTC. The chain carries TRBV5-1 and TRBJ1-2; tentatively, D is TRBD1 (6 bases). The ends were cut back, 0 bases at V and 2 bases at J, with 11 bases in the middle. The CDR3 sequence is 15 residues long. The germline V gene has CDR1 SGHRS and CDR2 YFSETQ.

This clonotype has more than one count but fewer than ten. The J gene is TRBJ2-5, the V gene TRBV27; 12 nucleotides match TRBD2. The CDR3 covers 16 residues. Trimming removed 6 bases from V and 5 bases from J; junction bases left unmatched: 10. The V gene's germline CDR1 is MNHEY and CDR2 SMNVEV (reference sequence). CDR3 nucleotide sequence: TGTGCCAGCAGGCGGACTAGCGGGGCCACAGGGGAGACCCAGTACTTC. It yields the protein CASRRTSGATGETQYF.

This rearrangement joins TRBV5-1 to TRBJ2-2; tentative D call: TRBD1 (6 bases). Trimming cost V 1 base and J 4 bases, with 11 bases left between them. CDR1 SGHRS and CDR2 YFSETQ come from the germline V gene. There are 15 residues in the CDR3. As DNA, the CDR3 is TGCGCCAGCAGCTTGTCCGGGACAAGCACCGGGGAGCTGTTTTTT. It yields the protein CASSLSGTSTGELFF.

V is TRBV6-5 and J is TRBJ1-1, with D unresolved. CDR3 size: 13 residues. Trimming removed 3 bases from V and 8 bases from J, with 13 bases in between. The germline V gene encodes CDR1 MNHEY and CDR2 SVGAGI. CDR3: CASSYTGRFEAFF. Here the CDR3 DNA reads TGTGCCAGCAGTTATACCGGACGGTTCGAAGCTTTCTTT.

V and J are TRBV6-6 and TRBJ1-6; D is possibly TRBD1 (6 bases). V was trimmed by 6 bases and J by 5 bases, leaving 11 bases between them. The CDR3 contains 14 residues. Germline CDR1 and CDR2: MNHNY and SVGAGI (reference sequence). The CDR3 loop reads CASSPTGDNSPLHF. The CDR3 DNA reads TGTGCCAGCAGCCCGACAGGTGATAATTCACCCCTCCACTTT.

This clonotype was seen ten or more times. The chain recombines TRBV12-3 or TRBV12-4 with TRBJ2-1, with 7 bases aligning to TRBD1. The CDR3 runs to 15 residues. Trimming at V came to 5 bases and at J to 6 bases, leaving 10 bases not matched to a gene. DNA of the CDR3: TGTGCCAGCAGTGCACAGGGGACCGCGGGCAATGAGCAGTTCTTC. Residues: CASSAQGTAGNEQFF.

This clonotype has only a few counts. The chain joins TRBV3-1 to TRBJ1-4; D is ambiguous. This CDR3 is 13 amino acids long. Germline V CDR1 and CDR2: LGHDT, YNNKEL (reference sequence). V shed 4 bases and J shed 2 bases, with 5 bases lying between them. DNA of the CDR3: TGTGCCAGCAGCCCAACGACTAATGAAAAACTGTTTTTT. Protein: CASSPTTNEKLFF.